Shown below are 26 T cell receptor beta chains from a single sample sequenced in a study of cytomegalovirus exposure and HLA in healthy donors. Method: immunoSEQ multiplex PCR; TCRdb's copy keeps in-frame clones and lacks some. The sample includes 38,000 or so clones, 85% to 95% of them seen just once. The sequenced sample consisted of PBMCs. These receptors were taken from a man between 18 and 35 years old in good health and CMV-seronegative.

This chain links TRBV6-1 with TRBJ2-7, with 8 bases matching TRBD1. V dropped 4 bases and J dropped 4; count of bases not matched to a gene: 12. The V gene's germline CDR1 is MNHNS and CDR2 SASEGT. The CDR3 totals 16 residues. The CDR3 DNA follows: TGTGCCAGCAGTGTGGGGGGTGTACAGGGGGGATACGAGCAGTACTTC. This gives the protein CASSVGGVQGGYEQYF.

The sample holds one count of this clone. The chain recombines TRBV23-1 with TRBJ2-3, with 8 bases fitting TRBD1. TRBV23-1 is recorded as an ORF, its role being uncertain. The CDR3 runs 16 residues. J lost 0 bases, V lost 0 bases, and 2 bases had no gene match. Here the CDR3 DNA reads TGCGCCAGCAGTCAATCCGGGACAGGAAGCACAGATACGCAGTATTTT. As protein: CASSQSGTGSTDTQYF.

This chain connects TRBV7-2 to TRBJ1-4; tentatively, D is TRBD1 (6 bases). V lost 3 bases and J lost 5, with 13 bases in between. Germline CDR1 and CDR2: SGHTA and FQGNSA. This CDR3 spans 15 amino acids. This CDR3 reads CASSLYRAPNEKLFF. In DNA, the CDR3 is TGTGCCAGCAGCTTGTACAGGGCGCCAAATGAAAAACTGTTTTTT.

This chain links TRBV19 with TRBJ2-1, with a tentative D call TRBD2 (5 bases). This CDR3 has 13 residues. From germline, CDR1 is LNHDA and CDR2 SQIVND (reference sequence). With 6 bases removed from V and 4 bases from J, the gap between germline ends came to 10 bases. The CDR3 spells CASRPAAYNEQFF. DNA of the CDR3: TGTGCCAGTAGACCAGCGGCGTACAATGAGCAGTTCTTC.

The rearrangement joins TRBV10-3 to TRBJ2-7, with D tentatively TRBD2 (6 bases). The germline CDR1 and CDR2 sequences are ENHRY and SYGVKD. Trimming shortened V by 0 bases and J by 2 bases, and 8 bases separated the two germline ends. This CDR3 is built from 14 residues. This CDR3 reads CAISESGGTYEQYF. The CDR3 DNA reads as TGTGCCATCAGTGAGTCGGGAGGAACCTACGAGCAGTACTTC.

This chain uses TRBV6-5 with TRBJ2-1, with 10 nucleotides matching TRBD2. Germline CDR1 and CDR2: MNHEY and SVGAGI. V gave up 5 bases and J gave up 4 bases; unmatched junction bases: 2. This CDR3 is 14 amino acids long. In DNA form, the CDR3 reads TGTGCCAGCAGTACTAGCGGGGATTACAATGAGCAGTTCTTC. This translates into CASSTSGDYNEQFF.

V usage is TRBV6-1 and J usage is TRBJ2-5; D is ambiguous. V gave up 7 bases and J gave up 0 bases, with 9 bases separating them. Germline CDR1 is MNHNS and CDR2 is SASEGT. This CDR3 is built from 13 residues. CDR3 sequence reads: CASITGYQETQYF. Here the CDR3 DNA reads TGTGCCAGCATCACCGGGTACCAAGAGACCCAGTACTTC.

In DNA form, the CDR3 reads TGTGCCAGCAGCTCCCTCAGGGAGGATGGCTACACCTTC. Amino acid sequence: CASSSLREDGYTF. The chain joins TRBV5-6 to TRBJ1-2; the D gene is possibly TRBD1 (5 bases). V lost 3 bases and J 6 bases, leaving 12 bases between the germline ends. The V gene's germline CDR1 is SGHDT and CDR2 YYEEEE. CDR3 length: 13 residues.

The chain links TRBV30 to TRBJ1-3; no reliable D call. Between the trimmed V and J ends, which lost 3 bases and 0 bases, there was a span of 9 bases. The germline V gene encodes CDR1 GTSNPN and CDR2 SVGIG (reference sequence). The CDR3 extends over 14 amino acids. The CDR3 coding sequence is TGTGCCTGGAGCGCTACGCTCTCTGGAAACACCATATATTTT. Its translation: CAWSATLSGNTIYF.

This clone was recorded only once. The chain combines TRBV19 with TRBJ1-5; 7 nucleotides line up with TRBD1. Per germline, CDR1 LNHDA and CDR2 SQIVND (reference sequence). The CDR3 has 17 residues. The trim removed 4 bases at V and 3 bases at J, leaving 12 bases unmatched. Here the CDR3 reads CASSTTGVGWDNQPQHF. CDR3 nucleotides: TGTGCCAGTAGTACCACAGGGGTGGGATGGGACAATCAGCCCCAGCATTTT. Combining the CDR3 with reference TRBV19 and TRBJ1-5 gives the whole variable domain DGGITQSPKYLFRKEGQNVTLSCEQNLNHDAMYWYRQDPGQGLRLIYYSQIVNDFQKGDIAEGYSVSREKKESFPLTVTSAQKNPTAFYLCASSTTGVGWDNQPQHFGDGTRLSIL.

The chain couples TRBV19 to TRBJ2-2; TRBD2 is a possible D gene (6 bases). CDR1 and CDR2 (germline): LNHDA, SQIVND (reference sequence). The CDR3 extends over 18 amino acids. The V gene lost 7 bases and the J gene lost 0 bases, with 21 bases spanning the gap. DNA for the CDR3: TGTGCCAGTACACCCGGGCGGGGAGCGGCGGCGAACACCGGGGAGCTGTTTTTT. Its translation is CASTPGRGAAANTGELFF.

The rearrangement joins TRBV5-6 to TRBJ2-2, with a tentative D call TRBD1 (7 bases). Germline-derived CDR1 and CDR2 are SGHDT and YYEEEE. This CDR3 has 15 residues. The V and J ends lost 6 bases and 6 bases respectively, with 18 bases between them. The DNA of the CDR3 is TGTGCCAGCAACTCCCAGGGGGGCTGGCCCGGGGAGCTGTTTTTT. Its translation is CASNSQGGWPGELFF. Complete variable domain (other parts from reference TRBV5-6 and TRBJ2-2): DAGVTQSPTHLIKTRGQQVTLRCSPKSGHDTVSWYQQALGQGPQFIFQYYEEEERQRGNFPDRFSGHQFPNYSSELNVNALLLGDSALYLCASNSQGGWPGELFFGEGSRLTVL.

V and J are TRBV6-6 and TRBJ1-3, with TRBD1 matching 7 bases. The CDR3 is made up of 14 amino acids. Germline V gene data show CDR1 as MNHNY and CDR2 as SVGAGI (reference sequence). With V trimmed by 10 bases and J by 0 bases, 6 bases remained unmatched. The CDR3 bases are TGTGCCACCACCAGGACAGGCTCTGGAAACACCATATATTTT. Its protein product is CATTRTGSGNTIYF.

This chain connects TRBV6-5 to TRBJ2-2, with D hard to call. The length of the CDR3 is 15 residues. The V end was cut by 0 bases, the J end by 4 bases, with 9 bases between. Germline V gene data show CDR1 as MNHEY and CDR2 as SVGAGI. The CDR3 loop is CASSYSITLTGELFF. The CDR3 DNA reads as TGTGCCAGCAGTTACTCGATTACTCTCACCGGGGAGCTGTTTTTT.

V is TRBV5-4 and J is TRBJ2-7; 8 bases are a match to TRBD1. This CDR3 has 17 amino acids. Germline-derived CDR1 and CDR2 are SGHNT and YYREEE (reference sequence). Trimming cost V 0 bases and J 1 base; bases outside gene matches: 9. CDR3 residues: CASSLEGTGFKSYEQYF. CDR3 in DNA: TGTGCCAGCAGCTTGGAAGGGACAGGTTTTAAGTCCTACGAGCAGTACTTC.

The chain employs TRBV9 and TRBJ2-2; TRBD2 matches at 8 bases. Germline V gene sequence: CDR1 SGDLS, CDR2 YYNGEE. V gave up 1 base and J gave up 4 bases; unmatched junction bases: 9. The length of the CDR3 is 17 residues. As DNA, the CDR3 is TGTGCCAGCAGCGTACAGCTGGGACTAGGGGGCACCGGGGAGCTGTTTTTT. This codes for CASSVQLGLGGTGELFF.

The V call is TRBV11-2, the J call TRBJ2-7; D perhaps matches TRBD2 (5 bases). Trimming took off 1 base at V and 4 bases at J, with 14 bases between the two ends. The length of the CDR3 is 15 residues. Germline CDR1 SGHAT, CDR2 FQNNGV. The chain's CDR3 is CASSLGVAGAYEQYF. In DNA form, the CDR3 reads TGTGCCAGCAGCTTAGGAGTTGCGGGCGCGTACGAGCAGTACTTC.

V usage is TRBV7-2 and J usage is TRBJ2-1, with unresolved D. Germline V gives CDR1 SGHTA, CDR2 FQGNSA. V was pared by 5 bases and J by 0 bases, with 11 bases between. The CDR3 has 15 residues. CDR3 sequence reads: CASSRSFSSYNEQFF. DNA for the CDR3: TGTGCCAGCAGCCGTAGCTTCAGCTCCTACAATGAGCAGTTCTTC.

CDR3 amino acids: CASSGQGGNQPQHF. The DNA for the CDR3 is TGTGCCAGTAGTGGACAGGGTGGCAATCAGCCCCAGCATTTT. The chain carries TRBV19 and TRBJ1-5, with 8 nucleotides matching TRBD1. Unmatched junction bases numbered 2, after V lost 5 bases and J lost 2 bases. The CDR3 covers 14 residues. Germline CDR1 and CDR2: LNHDA and SQIVND (reference sequence).

The chain carries TRBV5-1 and TRBJ2-3; 11 positions agree with TRBD2. Germline lookup yields CDR1 SGHRS and CDR2 YFSETQ. This CDR3 is 19 amino acids long. J was trimmed by 0 bases and V by 0 bases; bases with no gene match: 9. CDR3 sequence (DNA): TGCGCCAGCAGCTTGGAGGGTAGCGGGAGGGCCATTAGCACAGATACGCAGTATTTT. Its protein is CASSLEGSGRAISTDTQYF.

This sequence joins TRBV2 and TRBJ1-5; D unresolved. CDR3 length: 14 amino acids. V was clipped by 3 bases and J by 6 bases, with 12 bases between them. Germline loops: CDR1 SNHLY, CDR2 FYNNEI. In nucleotides, the CDR3 is TGTGCCAGCAGTGATCCGGGGTCCACTCAGCCCCAGCATTTT. Translating it yields CASSDPGSTQPQHF. The whole variable domain, remainder taken from reference TRBV2 and TRBJ1-5, is EPEVTQTPSHQVTQMGQEVILRCVPISNHLYFYWYRQILGQKVEFLVSFYNNEISEKSEIFDDQFSVERPDGSNFTLKIRSTKLEDSAMYFCASSDPGSTQPQHFGDGTRLSIL.

The chain recombines TRBV6-5 with TRBJ1-5; D ambiguous. This CDR3 has 13 residues. Germline lookup yields CDR1 MNHEY and CDR2 SVGAGI. V gave up 6 bases and J gave up 3 bases, with 9 bases separating them. CDR3 nucleotide sequence: TGTGCCAGCAGCCCCCTAATCAATCAGCCCCAGCATTTT. This gives the protein CASSPLINQPQHF.

The count of this clone is one. This chain uses TRBV2 with TRBJ1-2; D gene unclear. The V and J ends lost 7 bases and 4 bases respectively, with 10 bases between them. This CDR3 comprises 12 residues. Germline CDR1 and CDR2: SNHLY and FYNNEI. CDR3 bases: TGTGCCAGCATGTATTCGGGCTATGGCTACACCTTC. Translated, it gives CASMYSGYGYTF.

V is TRBV6-6 and J is TRBJ2-1; 8 nucleotides align to TRBD2. J was trimmed by 6 bases and V by 6 bases; bases with no gene match: 10. The germline V gene has CDR1 MNHNY and CDR2 SVGAGI (reference sequence). There are 15 residues in the CDR3. The CDR3 is CASRGLVRSINEQFF. In DNA, the CDR3 is TGTGCCAGCAGGGGACTAGTACGGTCTATCAATGAGCAGTTCTTC.

The chain is built from TRBV6-1 and TRBJ1-1; D is unresolved. Trimming stripped 10 bases from V and 0 bases from J, with 18 bases between. Germline loops: CDR1 MNHNS, CDR2 SASEGT. This CDR3 comprises 15 residues. DNA of the CDR3: TGTGCCACCCGGATGGTGAAAGGAGTGAACACTGAAGCTTTCTTT. Encoded protein: CATRMVKGVNTEAFF.

V usage is TRBV7-9 and J usage is TRBJ2-2; possible D gene TRBD1, 6 bases. The V gene's germline CDR1 is SEHNR and CDR2 FQNEAQ (reference sequence). The CDR3 is made up of 14 amino acids. Trimming took 1 base from V and 9 from J, leaving 12 bases between them. CDR3 sequence reads: CASSLGTGRRELFF. The CDR3, as DNA: TGTGCCAGCAGCTTAGGTACAGGGAGACGGGAGCTGTTTTTT.